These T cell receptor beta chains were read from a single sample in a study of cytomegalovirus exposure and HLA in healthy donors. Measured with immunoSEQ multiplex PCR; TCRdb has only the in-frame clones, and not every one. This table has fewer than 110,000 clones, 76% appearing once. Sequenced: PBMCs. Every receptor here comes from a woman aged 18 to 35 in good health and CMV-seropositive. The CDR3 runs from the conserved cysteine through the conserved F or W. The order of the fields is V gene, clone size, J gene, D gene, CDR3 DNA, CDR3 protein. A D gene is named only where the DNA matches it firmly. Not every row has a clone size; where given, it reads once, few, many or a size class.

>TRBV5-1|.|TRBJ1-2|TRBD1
TGCGCCAGCAGCGACCGGGACAGCTATGGCTACACCTTC
CASSDRDSYGYTF
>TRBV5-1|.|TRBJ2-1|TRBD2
TGCGCCAGCAGCCTCCTAGGAGCGGGGGGGAGGAATGAGCAGTTCTTC
CASSLLGAGGRNEQFF
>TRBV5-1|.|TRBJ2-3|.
TGCGCCAGCAGCCCCCTGGTGGGGGGAAGGGCAGATACGCAGTATTTT
CASSPLVGGRADTQYF
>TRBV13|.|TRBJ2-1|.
TGTGCCAGCAGCTTAGGAGGGAGCAATGAGCAGTTCTTC
CASSLGGSNEQFF
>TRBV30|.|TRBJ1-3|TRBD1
TGTGCCTGGAGCAGGGACAGCGGCTCTGGAAACACCATATATTTT
CAWSRDSGSGNTIYF
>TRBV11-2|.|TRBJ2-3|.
TGTGCCAGCAGCTCGACGGGTGTGACAGATACGCAGTATTTT
CASSSTGVTDTQYF
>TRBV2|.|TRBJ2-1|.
TGTGCCAGCAGTGGCCCCCGGTTCGCGGGGACTAATGAGCAGTTCTTC
CASSGPRFAGTNEQFF
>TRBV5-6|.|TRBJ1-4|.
TGTGCCAGCAGCCCACAGGGCCCCAATGAAAAACTGTTTTTT
CASSPQGPNEKLFF
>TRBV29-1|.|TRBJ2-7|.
TGCAGCGTTGAGACGGGGGTTCCCTACGAGCAGTACTTC
CSVETGVPYEQYF
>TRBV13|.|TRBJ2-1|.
TGTGCCAGCAGCCAAGAGACAGCCTACAATGAGCAGTTCTTC
CASSQETAYNEQFF
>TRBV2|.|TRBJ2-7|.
TGTGCCAGTGAGGGGGGGGGTTACGAGCAGTACTTC
CASEGGGYEQYF
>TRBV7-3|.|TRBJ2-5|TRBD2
TGTGCCAGCAGCCCCGGGGGGGCCCAAGAGACCCAGTACTTC
CASSPGGAQETQYF
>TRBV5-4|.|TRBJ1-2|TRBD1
TGTGCCAGCAGCCGTGGACAGGACGACAGAGGCTACACCTTC
CASSRGQDDRGYTF
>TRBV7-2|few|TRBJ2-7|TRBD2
TGTGCCAGCAGCTTAAGTGCTAGCGGATACGAGCAGTACTTC
CASSLSASGYEQYF
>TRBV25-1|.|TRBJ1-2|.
TGTGCCAGCAGTGAATTCCCGACAGGTGGCTACACCTTC
CASSEFPTGGYTF
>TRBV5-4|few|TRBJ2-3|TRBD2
TGTGCCAGCAGCTTGGCTCTAGGACTAGCGGGAGTAGGAGATACGCAGTATTTT
CASSLALGLAGVGDTQYF
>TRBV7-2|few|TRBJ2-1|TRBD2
TGTGCCAGCAGCTTGACTAGCGGGAGTTTTAATGAGCAGTTCTTC
CASSLTSGSFNEQFF
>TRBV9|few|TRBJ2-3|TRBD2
TGTGCCAGCAGCGTGGGGGAGGGGCAACAACTTGCGCAGTATTTT
CASSVGEGQQLAQYF
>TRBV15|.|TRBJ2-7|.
TGTGCCACCAGCGGGGGGGCTAGCGCTTCCTACGAGCAGTACTTC
CATSGGASASYEQYF
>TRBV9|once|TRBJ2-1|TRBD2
TGTGCCAGCAGCGAACTAGCGGGGGGATACAATGAGCAGTTCTTC
CASSELAGGYNEQFF
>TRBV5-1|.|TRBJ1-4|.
TGCGCCAGCAGCTCGGAAGCGCCTAATGAAAAACTGTTTTTT
CASSSEAPNEKLFF
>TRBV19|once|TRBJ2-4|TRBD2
TGTGCCAGTAGTATTAGCGGGGGGGCCTCGAACATTCAGTACTTC
CASSISGGASNIQYF
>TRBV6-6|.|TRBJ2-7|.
TGTGCCAGCAGTTCCACGACAGGAGATCCCTACGAGCAGTACTTC
CASSSTTGDPYEQYF
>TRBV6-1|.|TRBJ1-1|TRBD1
TGTGCCAGCAGTGAGGGGGACAGGGAGATGGCTTTCTTT
CASSEGDREMAFF
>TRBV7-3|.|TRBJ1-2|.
TGTGCCAGCAGCCAGGCGGGGGGATATGGCTACACCTTC
CASSQAGGYGYTF
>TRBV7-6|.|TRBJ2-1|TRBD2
TGTGCCAGCAGTCGACTAGCGGGAGACAATGAGCAGTTCTTC
CASSRLAGDNEQFF
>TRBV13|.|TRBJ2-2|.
TGTGCCAGCAGCTCGACGGGGACCGGGGAGCTGTTTTTT
CASSSTGTGELFF
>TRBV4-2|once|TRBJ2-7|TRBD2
TGTGCCAGCAGCCAAAGGGGCCAACTTGCGGGACTAGCGGGCCGTGCCCACGAGCAGTACTTC
CASSQRGQLAGLAGRAHEQYF
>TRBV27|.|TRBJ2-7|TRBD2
TGTGCCAGCGCATTTGGGACTAGCGGGAATCGACCCTACGAGCAGTACTTC
CASAFGTSGNRPYEQYF
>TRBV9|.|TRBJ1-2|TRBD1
TGTGCCAGCAGCCCCGGGACAGGGACCTATGGCTACACCTTC
CASSPGTGTYGYTF
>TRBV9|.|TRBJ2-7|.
TGTGCCAGCAGCGTAACGGGTGGCAGCTCCTACGAGCAGTACTTC
CASSVTGGSSYEQYF
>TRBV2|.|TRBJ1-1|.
TGTGCCAGCAGTGAGAGTAGGAACACTGAAGCTTTCTTT
CASSESRNTEAFF
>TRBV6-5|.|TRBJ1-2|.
TGTGCCAGCTACTCTGGGGCCGTGGGGGGCTACACCTTC
CASYSGAVGGYTF
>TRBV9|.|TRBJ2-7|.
TGTGCCAGCAGCGTAGCCAGGGCTGACGACGAGCAGTACTTC
CASSVARADDEQYF
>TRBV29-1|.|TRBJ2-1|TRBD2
TGCAGCGTTGAAGGGGGGACTAGCGGGGGCCTCTACAATGAGCAGTTCTTC
CSVEGGTSGGLYNEQFF
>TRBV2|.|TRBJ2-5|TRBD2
TGTGCCAGCAGTGAAGCGGGGGGAGGGGAGACCCAGTACTTC
CASSEAGGGETQYF
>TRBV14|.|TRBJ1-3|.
TGTGCCAGCAGCCAAGATCGCGTTTCTGGAAACACCATATATTTT
CASSQDRVSGNTIYF
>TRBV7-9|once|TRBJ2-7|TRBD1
TGTGCCAGCAGCCCGCCCACGACAGGGGCCATAAACTACGAGCAGTACTTC
CASSPPTTGAINYEQYF
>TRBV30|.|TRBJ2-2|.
TGTGCCTGGAGCGTCACAGGGTCCCCCGGGGAGCTGTTTTTT
CAWSVTGSPGELFF
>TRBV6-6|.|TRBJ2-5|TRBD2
TGTGCCAGCAGCACTGGGGGGGTGTGGGAGACCCAGTACTTC
CASSTGGVWETQYF
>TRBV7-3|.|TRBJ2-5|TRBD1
TGTGCCAGCAGCTTAACCGGGACAGGGATGGAGACCCAGTACTTC
CASSLTGTGMETQYF
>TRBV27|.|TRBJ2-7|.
TGTGCCAGCAGTTCACAAGATCTCCAGACTAGCTACGAGCAGTACTTC
CASSSQDLQTSYEQYF
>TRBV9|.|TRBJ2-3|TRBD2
TGTGCCAGCAGCGTAGGGGTAGCGGGAGTGGCTACGCAGTATTTT
CASSVGVAGVATQYF
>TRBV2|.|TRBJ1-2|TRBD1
TGTGCCAGCAGGGAGGGACAGGTCATATACTATGGCTACACCTTC
CASREGQVIYYGYTF
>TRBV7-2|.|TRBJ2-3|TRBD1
TGTGCCAGCAGCACTAGACAGGGGTGGACAGATACGCAGTATTTT
CASSTRQGWTDTQYF
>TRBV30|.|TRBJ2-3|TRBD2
TGTGCCTGGAGACCTAGCGGGAGGTCGCTATGTACGCAGTATTTT
CAWRPSGRSLCTQYF
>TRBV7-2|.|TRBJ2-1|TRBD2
TGTGCCAGCAGCCCAACGGCGGGAGGGTTATATGAGCAGTTCTTC
CASSPTAGGLYEQFF
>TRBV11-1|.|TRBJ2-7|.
TGTGCCAGCAGCTTAGAGGGAGGGGGATACGAGCAGTACTTC
CASSLEGGGYEQYF
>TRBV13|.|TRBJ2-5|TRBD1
TGTGCCAGCAGCCAAACAGGGGGCCGGGAGACCCAGTACTTC
CASSQTGGRETQYF
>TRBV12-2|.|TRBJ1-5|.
TGTGCAAGTCGCAAATACCACTACTTCAGAGTGTATCAGCCCCAGCATTTT
CASRKYHYFRVYQPQHF